These T cell receptor beta chains were read from a single sample in a study of CD8+ T cells in alopecia areata. Measured with immunoSEQ multiplex PCR; TCRdb has only the in-frame clones, and not every one. Here the sample spans over 150,000 clones, 59% being singletons. The sample consisted of CD4+ T cells sorted from blood, taken at week 0. Receptor source: a human donor with alopecia areata. Each CDR3 is given with its conserved first and last residue. The D gene is left open where the match is weak. Not all rows give a size; the values are once, few, many and, for expanded clones, a class.

cdr3_aa: CATGLAGGETQYF; cdr3_nt: TGTGCCACCGGACTAGCGGGGGGAGAGACCCAGTACTTC; j_call: TRBJ2-5; clone_size: many; v_call: TRBV10-3; d_call: TRBD2
cdr3_aa: CASSIGGAGTEAFF; cdr3_nt: TGTGCCAGCTCAATTGGCGGCGCGGGCACTGAAGCTTTCTTT; j_call: TRBJ1-1; clone_size: NA; v_call: TRBV18; d_call: NA
cdr3_aa: CSVGRGADGYTF; cdr3_nt: TGCAGCGTGGGCAGGGGGGCGGATGGCTACACCTTC; j_call: TRBJ1-2; clone_size: once; v_call: TRBV29-1; d_call: TRBD1
cdr3_aa: CASSSKGAGNQPQHF; cdr3_nt: TGTGCCAGCAGCTCCAAGGGGGCCGGCAATCAGCCCCAGCATTTT; j_call: TRBJ1-5; clone_size: once; v_call: TRBV7-9; d_call: TRBD1
cdr3_aa: CSVADGPYGYTF; cdr3_nt: TGCAGCGTTGCTGACGGGCCCTATGGCTACACCTTC; j_call: TRBJ1-2; clone_size: NA; v_call: TRBV29-1; d_call: NA
cdr3_aa: CASSLIGELFF; cdr3_nt: TGTGCCAGCAGCTTGATCGGGGAGCTGTTTTTT; j_call: TRBJ2-2; clone_size: NA; v_call: TRBV7-9; d_call: NA
cdr3_aa: CASSPGQSLSYEQYF; cdr3_nt: TGTGCCAGCAGCCCCGGACAGAGTTTGTCCTACGAGCAGTACTTC; j_call: TRBJ2-7; clone_size: NA; v_call: TRBV7-8; d_call: NA
cdr3_aa: CASSQDLNEKLFF; cdr3_nt: TGTGCCAGCTCACAGGACCTTAATGAAAAACTGTTTTTT; j_call: TRBJ1-4; clone_size: few; v_call: TRBV18; d_call: NA
cdr3_aa: CASSTRDRGYTF; cdr3_nt: TGTGCCAGCAGCACCCGGGACAGGGGGTACACCTTC; j_call: TRBJ1-2; clone_size: NA; v_call: TRBV7-9; d_call: TRBD1
cdr3_aa: CAWRPGPGTDTQYF; cdr3_nt: TGTGCCTGGAGGCCGGGACCGGGCACAGATACGCAGTATTTT; j_call: TRBJ2-3; clone_size: NA; v_call: TRBV30; d_call: NA
cdr3_aa: CASTSSWAGGFPQYF; cdr3_nt: TGTGCCAGCACCTCATCCTGGGCAGGGGGCTTTCCCCAGTACTTC; j_call: TRBJ2-5; clone_size: NA; v_call: TRBV6-5; d_call: TRBD1
cdr3_aa: CASTSGGQSSYEQYF; cdr3_nt: TGTGCCAGCACCTCCGGCGGACAGAGCTCCTACGAGCAGTACTTC; j_call: TRBJ2-7; clone_size: NA; v_call: TRBV6-6; d_call: NA
cdr3_aa: CASSTRDSTDTQYF; cdr3_nt: TGTGCCAGCAGCACCCGGGACAGCACAGATACGCAGTATTTT; j_call: TRBJ2-3; clone_size: NA; v_call: TRBV7-3; d_call: NA
cdr3_aa: CASSARTGEYEQYF; cdr3_nt: TGTGCCAGCAGCGCGCGGACAGGGGAGTACGAGCAGTACTTC; j_call: TRBJ2-7; clone_size: NA; v_call: TRBV21-1; d_call: NA
cdr3_aa: CASSVVMNTEAFF; cdr3_nt: TGTGCCAGCAGCGTGGTAATGAACACTGAAGCTTTCTTT; j_call: TRBJ1-1; clone_size: NA; v_call: TRBV7-8; d_call: NA
cdr3_aa: CASSSPGAYGYTF; cdr3_nt: TGTGCCAGCAGCTCCCCGGGTGCCTATGGCTACACCTTC; j_call: TRBJ1-2; clone_size: NA; v_call: TRBV7-9; d_call: NA
cdr3_aa: CASSEPGTSTYF; cdr3_nt: TGTGCCAGCAGCGAGCCCGGGACATCAACGTACTTC; j_call: TRBJ2-7; clone_size: NA; v_call: TRBV2; d_call: NA
cdr3_aa: CSATGGADTQYF; cdr3_nt: TGCAGCGCGACAGGGGGCGCAGATACGCAGTATTTT; j_call: TRBJ2-3; clone_size: NA; v_call: TRBV29-1; d_call: TRBD1
cdr3_aa: CASSLYRGGYIQYF; cdr3_nt: TGTGCCAGCAGCTTATACCGGGGCGGTTACATTCAGTACTTC; j_call: TRBJ2-4; clone_size: NA; v_call: TRBV11-2; d_call: NA
cdr3_aa: CATRQGADGYTF; cdr3_nt: TGTGCCACCCGACAGGGGGCGGACGGCTACACCTTC; j_call: TRBJ1-2; clone_size: few; v_call: TRBV10-3; d_call: TRBD1
cdr3_aa: CASGSTLRQYF; cdr3_nt: TGTGCTAGTGGTTCCACCCTGCGCCAGTACTTC; j_call: TRBJ2-7; clone_size: NA; v_call: TRBV12-5; d_call: NA
cdr3_aa: CSVGGPAGGDSLTNYGYTF; cdr3_nt: TGCAGCGTTGGAGGTCCAGCCGGGGGGGACAGTCTTACCAACTATGGCTACACCTTC; j_call: TRBJ1-2; clone_size: NA; v_call: TRBV29-1; d_call: TRBD1
cdr3_aa: CASSLAGTATYEQYF; cdr3_nt: TGCGCCAGCAGCTTGGCCGGGACAGCCACCTACGAGCAGTACTTC; j_call: TRBJ2-7; clone_size: NA; v_call: TRBV5-1; d_call: TRBD1
cdr3_aa: CASSIANPLNQPQHF; cdr3_nt: TGTGCCAGTAGTATAGCGAACCCACTCAATCAGCCCCAGCATTTT; j_call: TRBJ1-5; clone_size: NA; v_call: TRBV19; d_call: NA
cdr3_aa: CASSRDLGAYEQYF; cdr3_nt: TGTGCCAGCAGTCGTGATCTTGGGGCCTACGAGCAGTACTTC; j_call: TRBJ2-7; clone_size: NA; v_call: TRBV9; d_call: NA
cdr3_aa: CASSLSSENTEAFF; cdr3_nt: TGCGCCAGCAGCTTATCATCAGAGAACACTGAAGCTTTCTTT; j_call: TRBJ1-1; clone_size: NA; v_call: TRBV5-1; d_call: NA
cdr3_aa: CASSLTGAQETQYF; cdr3_nt: TGTGCCAGCAGCCTAACCGGGGCCCAAGAGACCCAGTACTTC; j_call: TRBJ2-5; clone_size: NA; v_call: TRBV7-2; d_call: NA
cdr3_aa: CASTPGAGSYEQYF; cdr3_nt: TGTGCCAGCACCCCTGGGGCAGGATCCTACGAGCAGTACTTC; j_call: TRBJ2-7; clone_size: NA; v_call: TRBV7-2; d_call: NA
cdr3_aa: CASSPGGRPPGVYGYTF; cdr3_nt: TGCGCCAGCAGCCCCGGCGGAAGGCCCCCAGGGGTCTATGGCTACACCTTC; j_call: TRBJ1-2; clone_size: NA; v_call: TRBV4-1; d_call: NA
cdr3_aa: CASTPRGSSNQPQHF; cdr3_nt: TGTGCCAGTACCCCCCGGGGGAGTAGCAATCAGCCCCAGCATTTT; j_call: TRBJ1-5; clone_size: NA; v_call: TRBV19; d_call: NA
cdr3_aa: CASRRLAGDYEQYF; cdr3_nt: TGTGCCAGCAGAAGACTAGCGGGGGATTACGAGCAGTACTTC; j_call: TRBJ2-7; clone_size: NA; v_call: TRBV7-9; d_call: TRBD2
cdr3_aa: CASSLGDGTSQYF; cdr3_nt: TGTGCCAGCAGCTTAGGGGACGGGACCTCGCAGTACTTC; j_call: TRBJ2-7; clone_size: few; v_call: TRBV7-2; d_call: NA
cdr3_aa: CASSPSGGTGNEQYF; cdr3_nt: TGTGCCAGCTCACCATCAGGGGGGACAGGGAACGAGCAGTACTTC; j_call: TRBJ2-7; clone_size: once; v_call: TRBV18; d_call: TRBD1